A selection of T cell receptor beta chains follows, all from one sample in a study of blood T cell repertoires in COVID-19. Sequenced by immunoSEQ multiplex PCR; TCRdb stores in-frame clones only, minus some. The profile shows tens of thousands of clones, roughly 89% of them singletons. Sequences were obtained from peripheral blood. Every receptor here comes from a woman aged 55-69 years with active COVID-19. Both conserved end residues are trimmed from each CDR3. A D gene is named only where the DNA matches it firmly.

j_call: TRBJ2-3; d_call: TRBD2; v_call: TRBV3-1/TRBV3-2; cdr3_aa: ASSQVAGGRHTDTQY
j_call: TRBJ2-4; d_call: -; v_call: TRBV5-6; cdr3_aa: ASSFVARGNKNIQY
j_call: TRBJ1-3; d_call: -; v_call: TRBV6-1; cdr3_aa: ASSDRFAGNTIY
j_call: TRBJ1-1; d_call: -; v_call: TRBV6-1; cdr3_aa: ASSDRGGYITEAF
j_call: TRBJ2-5; d_call: TRBD2; v_call: TRBV6-5; cdr3_aa: ASRGASGGGETQY
j_call: TRBJ2-5; d_call: -; v_call: TRBV6-1; cdr3_aa: ASGFYGVQETQY
j_call: TRBJ1-4; d_call: -; v_call: TRBV2; cdr3_aa: ASRRLLVGKLF
j_call: TRBJ1-3; d_call: TRBD1; v_call: TRBV7-9; cdr3_aa: ASSEAQGAGNTIY
j_call: TRBJ1-5; d_call: TRBD1; v_call: TRBV5-1; cdr3_aa: ASSFGQGNQPQH
j_call: TRBJ2-5; d_call: -; v_call: TRBV5-1; cdr3_aa: ASSRGPGQGSQETQY
j_call: TRBJ1-5; d_call: TRBD1; v_call: TRBV6-2/TRBV6-3; cdr3_aa: ASSRPKGTGLNQPQH
j_call: TRBJ2-5; d_call: TRBD2; v_call: TRBV4-2; cdr3_aa: ASSPRTGTSGGVETQY
j_call: TRBJ1-2; d_call: TRBD1; v_call: TRBV2; cdr3_aa: ASSRDREYGYT
j_call: TRBJ2-1; d_call: -; v_call: TRBV9; cdr3_aa: ASSAYRVGNEQF
j_call: TRBJ1-1; d_call: TRBD1; v_call: TRBV5-1; cdr3_aa: ASSFSGGPGNTEAF
j_call: TRBJ2-7; d_call: -; v_call: TRBV6-5; cdr3_aa: ASSPGAGGTYEQY
j_call: TRBJ1-2; d_call: -; v_call: TRBV10-3; cdr3_aa: AISESGQDYGYT
j_call: TRBJ2-1; d_call: TRBD2; v_call: TRBV7-9; cdr3_aa: TLSSGGFLSEQF
j_call: TRBJ2-1; d_call: TRBD2; v_call: TRBV29-1; cdr3_aa: SVDQRGVGKNEQF
j_call: TRBJ1-1; d_call: -; v_call: TRBV5-1; cdr3_aa: ASARGAPNTEAF
j_call: TRBJ1-1; d_call: TRBD1; v_call: TRBV9; cdr3_aa: ASSGRTGMNTEAF
j_call: TRBJ2-7; d_call: TRBD1; v_call: TRBV5-1; cdr3_aa: ASSLSEQGPAEQY
j_call: TRBJ2-1; d_call: TRBD2; v_call: TRBV19; cdr3_aa: ASSIVGLAGSPYNEQF
j_call: TRBJ1-6; d_call: -; v_call: TRBV14; cdr3_aa: ASSQGQGTNSPLH
j_call: TRBJ2-7; d_call: TRBD1; v_call: TRBV7-9; cdr3_aa: ASSPRVPTGPKDEQY
j_call: TRBJ1-5; d_call: TRBD1; v_call: TRBV6-1; cdr3_aa: ASSGRDRGLDQPQH
j_call: TRBJ2-3; d_call: -; v_call: TRBV4-2; cdr3_aa: ASSQGASTDTQY
j_call: TRBJ1-2; d_call: -; v_call: TRBV4-2; cdr3_aa: ASSQGAGAGGYT
j_call: TRBJ1-1; d_call: -; v_call: TRBV12-3/TRBV12-4; cdr3_aa: ASSLRGSAEAF